These 18 T cell receptor beta chains were sequenced from one sample in a study of blood T cell repertoires in COVID-19. TCRdb's copy holds only in-frame clones and misses some; the assay was immunoSEQ multiplex PCR. This table holds roughly 200,000 clones, around 86% found once. Sample: peripheral blood. The receptors here all came from a woman aged 25 to 45 with active or convalescent COVID-19.

The gene calls are TRBV21-1 and TRBJ1-6; the table gives TRBD1 as D, unverified against the DNA. TRBV21-1 is an annotated pseudogene. The CDR3 loop spans 14 amino acids. CDR3 sequence (DNA): TGTGCCACCGGGGACAGGACTTATAATTCACCCCTCCACTTT. It specifies CATGDRTYNSPLHF.

This chain connects TRBV24-1 to TRBJ1-2, with D uncertain. CDR3 size: 12 residues. CDR1 KGHDR and CDR2 SFDVKD come from the germline V gene. The germline V and J ends were trimmed by 5 bases and 8 bases, with 11 bases remaining between them. In DNA form, the CDR3 reads TGTGCCACCAGTGTTGCGGAGAACGGCTACACCTTC. Its translation: CATSVAENGYTF.

This chain links TRBV7-9 with TRBJ2-1; a possible D gene is TRBD1 (6 bases). CDR3 length: 12 amino acids. The V end was cut by 4 bases, the J end by 13 bases, with 14 bases between. Germline loops: CDR1 SEHNR, CDR2 FQNEAQ (reference sequence). The CDR3 protein is CASSSPGHHQFF. In DNA, the CDR3 is TGTGCCAGCAGCTCACCGGGACACCATCAGTTCTTC.

This rearrangement joins TRBV4-1 to TRBJ1-1; no definite D call. CDR1 and CDR2 (germline): MGHRA, YSYEKL. The CDR3 is made up of 17 amino acids. The V end lost 1 base, the J end lost 3 bases, and 18 bases lay between the germline ends. The CDR3 sequence: CASSQADDVREYTEAFF. The CDR3 DNA follows: TGCGCCAGCAGCCAAGCCGACGACGTTAGGGAGTACACTGAAGCTTTCTTT.

With regard to this clone: One end of the junction varies from germline; a read error may be responsible. The chain uses TRBV15 and TRBJ1-2, with a weak D call TRBD1 (6 bases). Per the germline V gene, CDR1 is LNHNV and CDR2 is YYDKDF (reference sequence). The CDR3 length is 12 residues. DNA of the CDR3: TGTGCCAGTTCGACAGGCCTCTATAGCTACACCTTC. It translates to CASSTGLYSYTF.

This clone showed up just once. The chain links TRBV7-9 to TRBJ1-2, with TRBD1 as a possible D gene (6 bases). Germline V gene lookup returns CDR1 SEHNR and CDR2 FQNEAQ (reference sequence). This CDR3 is built from 13 residues. Trimming took 4 bases from V and 8 from J, leaving 14 bases between them. CDR3 coding DNA: TGTGCCAGCAGCTCCACAGGGAGTCTCGGCTACACCTTC. It yields the protein CASSSTGSLGYTF. Supplemented by reference TRBV7-9 and TRBJ1-2, the full variable domain reads DTGVSQNPRHKITKRGQNVTFRCDPISEHNRLYWYRQTLGQGPEFLTYFQNEAQLEKSRLLSDRFSAERPKGSFSTLEIQRTEQGDSAMYLCASSSTGSLGYTFGSGTRLTVV.

The rearrangement uses TRBV29-1 and TRBJ2-1; maybe TRBD1 (5 bases). This CDR3 is built from 13 residues. Per the germline V gene, CDR1 is SQVTM and CDR2 is ANQGSEA. Trimming removed 3 bases from V and 5 bases from J, with 11 bases in between. The CDR3, as DNA: TGCAGCGTTGAGGGGCTGTCAAACAATGAGCAGTTCTTC. Translated, it gives CSVEGLSNNEQFF.

The J gene is TRBJ1-4, the V gene TRBV27; 10 positions agree with TRBD1. The trim removed 7 bases at V and 8 bases at J, leaving 16 bases unmatched. The CDR3 contains 17 residues. Germline assignment: CDR1 MNHEY and CDR2 SMNVEV (reference sequence). The CDR3 DNA sequence: TGTGCCAGCAAGAAATTCAAAACCGGGACAGGGGACGAAAAACTGTTTTTT. Residues: CASKKFKTGTGDEKLFF.

This chain connects TRBV3-1 (or the pseudogene TRBV3-2) to TRBJ1-1; TRBD1 matches 9 bases. The CDR3 is made up of 15 amino acids. CDR1 and CDR2 from the germline V gene are LGHDT and YNNKEL (reference sequence). Unmatched junction bases numbered 10, after V lost 0 bases and J lost 11 bases. CDR3 region: CASSQDMGWTGEAFF. CDR3 DNA: TGTGCCAGCAGCCAAGATATGGGATGGACAGGGGAGGCTTTCTTT.

This clone was found a few times. As DNA, the CDR3 is TGTGCCAGCAGGGGGACAGTTAATGGCTACACCTTC. Amino acids: CASRGTVNGYTF. The V and J genes are TRBV6-4 and TRBJ1-2; 7 bases fit TRBD1. With V trimmed by 6 bases and J by 6 bases, 4 bases remained unmatched. The CDR3 runs to 12 residues. Germline-derived CDR1 and CDR2 are MRHNA and SNTAGT.

This chain links TRBV11-2 with TRBJ2-1; 9 nucleotides match TRBD1. CDR3 length: 16 residues. Germline-derived CDR1 and CDR2 are SGHAT and FQNNGV. V dropped 4 bases and J dropped 3; count of bases not matched to a gene: 7. The CDR3 sequence: CASSSTQGAYYNEQFF. CDR3 bases: TGTGCCAGCAGCTCCACACAGGGGGCCTACTACAATGAGCAGTTCTTC.

V and J are TRBV5-5 and TRBJ2-2; tentative D call: TRBD2 (6 bases). CDR1 and CDR2 (germline): SGHKS, YYEKEE (reference sequence). The CDR3 spans 16 residues. V shed 3 bases and J shed 0 bases, with 12 bases lying between them. The CDR3 nucleotides are TGTGCCAGCAGCTCGGCGGGGACCGCGAACACCGGGGAGCTGTTTTTT. Its protein is CASSSAGTANTGELFF. Variable domain in full (rest from reference TRBV5-5 and TRBJ2-2): DAGVTQSPTHLIKTRGQQVTLRCSPISGHKSVSWYQQVLGQGPQFIFQYYEKEERGRGNFPDRFSARQFPNYSSELNVNALLLGDSALYLCASSSAGTANTGELFFGEGSRLTVL.

V is TRBV6-5 and J is TRBJ1-2; D gene uncertain. The germline gives CDR1 MNHEY, CDR2 SVGAGI. The CDR3 extends over 13 amino acids. The V end lost 2 bases, the J end lost 7 bases, and 11 bases lay between the germline ends. DNA of the CDR3: TGTGCCAGCAGTTACACCAAATATAGTGGCTACACCTTC. Translating it yields CASSYTKYSGYTF.

The rearrangement uses TRBV19 and TRBJ1-4; 9 positions match TRBD1. V was clipped by 7 bases and J by 5 bases; unmatched bases: 5. Germline CDR1 LNHDA, CDR2 SQIVND (reference sequence). The CDR3 runs 14 residues. In nucleotides, the CDR3 is TGTGCCAGTACCTCGACAGGGGGGAATGAAAAACTGTTTTTT. Its translation: CASTSTGGNEKLFF.

V gene TRBV29-1 combines with J gene TRBJ2-5; 8 nucleotides line up with TRBD2. The CDR3 runs 13 residues. Per the germline V gene, CDR1 is SQVTM and CDR2 is ANQGSEA. V shed 6 bases and J 2 bases; nucleotides not matched to a gene: 5. This CDR3 is CSVQAGVQETQYF. CDR3 sequence (DNA): TGCAGCGTCCAAGCGGGGGTGCAAGAGACCCAGTACTTC.

This chain links TRBV2 with TRBJ2-5; 9 bases line up with TRBD1. The germline V gene has CDR1 SNHLY and CDR2 FYNNEI. The CDR3 runs 14 residues. Germline trimming cut 5 bases from V and 4 bases from J; bases unmatched to any gene: 5. This CDR3 reads CASSSRDRVETQYF. The DNA for the CDR3 is TGTGCCAGCAGTTCCCGGGACAGGGTAGAGACCCAGTACTTC.

The chain has TRBV10-2 and TRBJ2-3; 7 nucleotides match TRBD1. The CDR3 spans 13 residues. CDR1 is WSHSY, CDR2 SAAADI, per germline. With 7 bases clipped from V and 2 bases from J, the junction kept 3 bases outside the gene matches. CDR3 amino acids: CASMGQLTDTQYF. The CDR3 nucleotides read TGCGCCAGCATGGGACAGCTCACAGATACGCAGTATTTT.

The chain is built from TRBV11-2 and TRBJ1-1; D perhaps matches TRBD1 (5 bases). V gave up 1 base and J gave up 7 bases, with 16 bases separating them. The length of the CDR3 is 15 residues. In germline, CDR1 is SGHAT, CDR2 FQNNGV. This CDR3 reads CASSLVPPTASEAFF. CDR3 bases: TGTGCCAGCAGCTTAGTCCCCCCGACAGCCAGTGAAGCTTTCTTT. The full variable domain, with the rest looked up from reference TRBV11-2 and TRBJ1-1, is EAGVAQSPRYKIIEKRQSVAFWCNPISGHATLYWYQQILGQGPKLLIQFQNNGVVDDSQLPKDRFSAERLKGVDSTLKIQPAKLEDSAVYLCASSLVPPTASEAFFGQGTRLTVV.